A single sample is the source of the 5 T cell receptor beta chains below, sequenced in a study. TCRdb independently ran MiXCR on the 5' RACE reads; one entry per CDR3 protein. The table shows roughly 13,000 distinct CDR3 sequences, with about 25% occurring only once. Sequencing was carried out using naive CD4+ T cells sorted from blood. Subset: naive CD4+ T cells, CD4+CD45RA+CD25-. Receptors were obtained from a female donor with breast cancer.

In this sample, this clonotype turned up many times. This sequence joins TRBV6-1 and TRBJ1-1, with D hard to call. Trimming pared 4 bases from V and 5 bases from J, leaving 11 bases between. The CDR3 sequence is 13 residues long. CDR1 MNHNS and CDR2 SASEGT come from the germline V gene. In nucleotides, the CDR3 is TGTGCCAGCAGTGTCCACAGAGGGACTGAAGCTTTCTTT. As protein: CASSVHRGTEAFF.

This clonotype was seen a few times. A much larger clone lies a single base off, so this may be a read error. The genes are TRBV29-1 and TRBJ1-2, with a weak D call TRBD1 (5 bases). Germline V gene sequence: CDR1 SQVTM, CDR2 ANQGSEA. Deletions cut 3 bases from V and 0 bases from J, with 8 bases between. This CDR3 is 13 amino acids long. The CDR3 bases are TGCAGCGTTGAGAGGGGAGCTAACTATGGCTACACCTTC. Its translation: CSVERGANYGYTF.

There are many counts of this clonotype. The chain is built from TRBV7-9 and TRBJ2-1, with a weak D call TRBD2 (6 bases). The CDR3 is 14 residues long. The germline V gene encodes CDR1 SEHNR and CDR2 FQNEAQ (reference sequence). V lost 5 bases to trimming and J lost 8 bases, with 16 bases between them. The CDR3 sequence: CASSARLTGDEQFF. For the CDR3, the DNA is TGTGCCAGCAGCGCCCGTCTTACGGGAGATGAGCAGTTCTTC.

This clonotype was counted at least ten times. V and J are TRBV6-5 and TRBJ1-2; 7 nucleotides match TRBD1. V lost 6 bases and J lost 2; bases outside the gene matches: 3. This CDR3 is built from 13 residues. The germline gives CDR1 MNHEY, CDR2 SVGAGI. The CDR3 DNA reads TGTGCCAGCAGACGGGGACAGAACTATGGCTACACCTTC. As protein: CASRRGQNYGYTF.

This clonotype was seen many times. The chain recombines TRBV7-9 with TRBJ2-1, with 10 bases lining up with TRBD2. CDR1 and CDR2 from the germline V gene are SEHNR and FQNEAQ (reference sequence). This CDR3 spans 17 amino acids. The junction had 6 bases not matched to a gene; V was cut back by 4 bases and J by 0 bases. CDR3 DNA: TGTGCCAGCAGCTCCCTAATAGCGGGAGGCTCCTACAATGAGCAGTTCTTC. Translation: CASSSLIAGGSYNEQFF.